Listed below are T cell receptor beta chains from one sample, sequenced in a study of blood T cells in healthy people across ages. In TCRdb, the 5' RACE reads were re-called with MiXCR into one record per CDR3 protein. Among around 1.5 million distinct CDR3 sequences, about 40% were seen once, and the ten largest hold 6.5% to 10%. Sequencing used blood. The origin of the receptors is a woman under 30 in good health. Both conserved end residues are part of each CDR3. D genes are given only for firm matches. Clone size is stated in some rows and not others, as once, few, many or a class when expanded.

TRBJ2-5 TRBV13 TRBD2 many CASSLGPGTTLKTQYF TGTGCCAGCAGCTTAGGCCCCGGGACTACCCTGAAGACCCAGTACTTC
TRBJ2-5 TRBV6-5 . . CATRQGFVETQYF TGTGCCACCCGCCAGGGCTTCGTGGAGACCCAGTACTTC
TRBJ1-5 TRBV6-1 . . CASSEVGSQPQHF TGTGCCAGCAGTGAAGTTGGGAGTCAGCCCCAGCATTTT
TRBJ2-7 TRBV14 TRBD1 few CASSPNDRGGEQYF TGTGCCAGCAGCCCAAACGACAGGGGGGGCGAGCAGTACTTC
TRBJ1-1 TRBV20-1 . few CSARPPGHHDTEAFF TGCAGTGCTAGACCCCCCGGACACCACGACACTGAAGCTTTCTTT
TRBJ2-6 TRBV12-3/TRBV12-4 . . CASQGGGANVLTF TGTGCCAGTCAGGGGGGAGGGGCCAACGTCCTGACTTTC
TRBJ2-1 TRBV2 . few CASTEGAHSYNEQFF TGTGCCAGCACCGAGGGAGCCCACTCCTACAATGAGCAGTTCTTC
TRBJ2-7 TRBV27 TRBD2 . CASSTPGGRISNEQYF TGTGCCAGCAGTACCCCTGGCGGGAGGATTTCAAACGAGCAGTACTTC
TRBJ2-7 TRBV7-2 . . CASRNAGTSSYNEQYF TGTGCCAGCAGGAACGCCGGCACGAGCTCCTACAATGAGCAGTACTTC
TRBJ2-3 TRBV12-3/TRBV12-4 . few CASLGDTQYF TGTGCCAGCCTCGGGGATACGCAGTATTTT
TRBJ1-1 TRBV29-1 . . CSVEGGGRYTEAFF TGCAGCGTTGAAGGGGGGGGCAGATACACTGAAGCTTTCTTT